This paragraph covers one TCR beta chain sequence. The data were taken from a study of cytomegalovirus exposure and HLA in healthy donors. Study background: Among the roughly 380 donors who were genotyped, approximately 84% fell in the genetic ancestry cluster that is associated with self-reported Caucasian donors.

13 Jbeta primers and 60 Vbeta primers were used for the PCR. Here immunoSEQ multiplex PCR was the method, and the copy in TCRdb shows in-frame clones only, minus some. The sample has 170,000 or so clones; 75% to 85% are singletons. V lost 6 bases to trimming and J lost 5 bases, with 19 bases between them. Looked up from germline, CDR1 is SEHNR and CDR2 is FQNEAQ (reference sequence). The CDR3 has 15 residues. This rearrangement joins TRBV7-9 to TRBJ2-5, with D perhaps TRBD1 (6 bases). Sequencing input: PBMCs. This sequence originates from a boy aged 5 to 17 in good health and CMV-seronegative. The CDR3 spells CASSTGQSSRETQYF. DNA of the CDR3: TGTGCCAGCAGTACCGGACAGAGCTCCAGGGAGACCCAGTACTTC.